This T cell receptor (beta chain) was documented in a study of blood T cell repertoires in COVID-19. The CDR3 covers 14 residues. The V gene lost 3 bases and the J gene lost 4 bases, with 11 bases spanning the gap. The germline V gene has CDR1 LNHDA and CDR2 SQIVND (reference sequence). Here immunoSEQ multiplex PCR was the method, and the copy in TCRdb shows in-frame clones only, minus some. This sample carries about 200,000 clones, approximately 81% of them seen once, and the ten largest clones take approximately 8.7%. The TCR comes from a woman aged 80 or over with acute or convalescent COVID-19. This chain connects TRBV19 to TRBJ2-3; D ambiguous. The material sequenced was peripheral blood. The CDR3 nucleotides read TGTGCCAGTAGTATGGAGCAGAGTCCAGATACGCAGTATTTT. It is translated as CASSMEQSPDTQYF. Combining the CDR3 with reference TRBV19 and TRBJ2-3 gives the whole variable domain DGGITQSPKYLFRKEGQNVTLSCEQNLNHDAMYWYRQDPGQGLRLIYYSQIVNDFQKGDIAEGYSVSREKKESFPLTVTSAQKNPTAFYLCASSMEQSPDTQYFGPGTRLTVL.